This record looks at one T cell receptor (beta chain) sequence and its context. What it binds is unknown. The V segment lost 3 bases and the J segment 4 bases; nucleotides outside the gene matches: 5. The germline gives CDR1 MGHRA, CDR2 YSYEKL. The CDR3 runs to 15 residues. This specimen belongs to a study of T cell repertoires in cytomegalovirus infection. Study-level background: Matching HLA type, along with CMV infection, was indicated by public TCR beta signatures. Study observations and caveats: Of the TCR beta families, the public ones yielded a cumulative frequency that identified carriers of CMV plus the relevant HLA. What dominated the ex vivo response were HLA-C-restricted CMV-specific TCR beta clonotypes.

One entry per CDR3 protein, called by TCRdb with MiXCR from the reads. The sample lists under 600,000 distinct CDR3 sequences, 15% to 20% occurring once. This receptor was identified in a human donor in good health (CMV status not recorded). Some clones in this sample may be carry-over from other donors' samples. Sequencing used CD8+ T cells from PBMCs. The chain employs TRBV4-1 and TRBJ2-7; the match to TRBD2 covers 11 bases. For the CDR3, the DNA is TGCGCCAGCAGCCAGACTAGCGGGATTGGGTACGAGCAGTACTTC. It translates to CASSQTSGIGYEQYF.